What follows are 9 T cell receptor beta chains derived from one specimen sequenced in a study of human T cells and chemical hapten exposure. Time point given: healthy volunteer bleed at 2 weeks. The total RNA was obtained from whole blood that was not fractionated. One entry per CDR3 protein results from TCRdb running MiXCR on the RACE reads. The sample holds tens of thousands of distinct CDR3 sequences; about 4.5% are singletons and the top ten take 1.5% to 2%. Source material: whole blood. These receptor sequences come from a female donor in good health. Some clones in this sample may be carry-over from other donors' samples.

This clonotype was seen at least ten times. V and J are TRBV7-2 and TRBJ1-3; D might be TRBD1 (5 bases). Trimming cost V 5 bases and J 0 bases, with 11 bases left between them. CDR3 size: 15 residues. From germline, CDR1 is SGHTA and CDR2 FQGNSA. DNA of the CDR3: TGTGCCAGCAGCCCGGGACGGCTCTCTGGAAACACCATATATTTT. Its translation: CASSPGRLSGNTIYF.

In this sample, this clonotype turned up a few times. This chain links TRBV9 with TRBJ2-7, with 9 bases matching TRBD1. V lost 5 bases, J lost 2 bases, and 2 bases stayed unmatched. The CDR3 contains 13 residues. Germline V lookup: CDR1 SGDLS, CDR2 YYNGEE. CDR3 loop: CASRGQGTYEQYF. CDR3 nucleotide sequence: TGTGCCAGCAGGGGACAGGGAACCTACGAGCAGTACTTC.

This clonotype was picked up many times. The rearrangement links TRBV7-2 to TRBJ1-3; D gene uncertain. This CDR3 has 17 amino acids. V was cut by 5 bases and J by 4 bases, with 21 bases left in between. Germline V gene sequence: CDR1 SGHTA, CDR2 FQGNSA. The CDR3, as DNA: TGTGCCAGCAGCCCCTCCCCCTATAGTCTCGACGGAAACACCATATATTTT. The encoded protein is CASSPSPYSLDGNTIYF.

This clonotype was counted at least ten times. Here the CDR3 reads CASSLKNYRVGDTKGTGELFF. DNA of the CDR3: TGTGCCAGCAGCTTGAAAAATTACAGGGTTGGAGACACCAAAGGCACCGGGGAGCTGTTTTTT. J is TRBJ2-2 and V is TRBV7-8; TRBD1 is a possible D gene (6 bases). Germline V CDR1 and CDR2: SGHVS, FQNEAQ. The V and J ends lost 3 bases and 4 bases respectively, with 30 bases between them. The length of the CDR3 is 21 residues.

At least ten counts were recorded for this clonotype. The chain carries TRBV3-1 and TRBJ2-1, with 9 bases identical to TRBD2. The germline V gene encodes CDR1 LGHDT and CDR2 YNNKEL (reference sequence). The trim removed 8 bases at V and 5 bases at J, leaving 4 bases unmatched. CDR3 length: 13 residues. The CDR3 region has the DNA TGTGCCAGCCTCCAGCGGGGGGACAATGAGCAGTTCTTC. It translates to CASLQRGDNEQFF.

This clonotype was picked up many times. The genes are TRBV18 and TRBJ2-7; TRBD1 matches at 10 bases. From germline, CDR1 is KGHSH and CDR2 LQKENI. CDR3 length equals 15 residues. With V trimmed by 3 bases and J by 2 bases, 4 bases remained unmatched. In nucleotides, the CDR3 is TGTGCCAGCTCACCTGGGACAGGGGCAACCTACGAGCAGTACTTC. Protein sequence: CASSPGTGATYEQYF. Drawing the rest from reference TRBV18 and TRBJ2-7, the complete variable domain is NAGVMQNPRHLVRRRGQEARLRCSPMKGHSHVYWYRQLPEEGLKFMVYLQKENIIDESGMPKERFSAEFPKEGPSILRIQQVVRGDSAAYFCASSPGTGATYEQYFGPGTRLTVT.

This clonotype was observed many times. The V call is TRBV4-2, the J call TRBJ1-3; D is uncertain. Germline CDR1 is LGHNA and CDR2 is YNFKEQ. The V gene lost 3 bases and the J gene lost 0 bases, with 12 bases spanning the gap. CDR3 length: 16 residues. The CDR3 bases are TGTGCCAGCAGCCACCACGACGGATCCTCTGGAAACACCATATATTTT. Translated, it gives CASSHHDGSSGNTIYF.

This clonotype was seen only a few times. The V call is TRBV24-1, the J call TRBJ2-7; the D is unclear. The CDR3 is 13 amino acids. CDR1 is KGHDR and CDR2 is SFDVKD in the germline V gene. V was pared by 4 bases and J by 2 bases, with 8 bases between. CDR3 DNA: TGTGCCACCAGTGACCCCTCAGCCTACGAGCAGTACTTC. Translating it yields CATSDPSAYEQYF.

The chain employs TRBV4-2 and TRBJ1-5, with D maybe TRBD1 (6 bases). This CDR3 has 16 residues. In germline, CDR1 is LGHNA, CDR2 YNFKEQ. Trimming took off 1 base at V and 3 bases at J, with 13 bases between the two ends. In DNA form, the CDR3 reads TGTGCCAGCAGCCAAGCGGGGGGCCAGTACAATCAGCCCCAGCATTTT. Its translation is CASSQAGGQYNQPQHF.